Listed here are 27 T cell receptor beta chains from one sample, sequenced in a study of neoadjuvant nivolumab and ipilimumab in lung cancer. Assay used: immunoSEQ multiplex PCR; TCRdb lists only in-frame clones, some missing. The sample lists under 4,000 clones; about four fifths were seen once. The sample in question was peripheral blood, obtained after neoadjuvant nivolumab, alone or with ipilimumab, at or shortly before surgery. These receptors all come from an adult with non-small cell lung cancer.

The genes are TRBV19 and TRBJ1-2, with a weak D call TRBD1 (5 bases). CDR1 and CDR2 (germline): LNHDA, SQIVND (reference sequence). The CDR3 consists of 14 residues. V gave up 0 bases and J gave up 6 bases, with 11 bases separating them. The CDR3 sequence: CASSIDRGDHGYTF. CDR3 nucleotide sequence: TGTGCCAGTAGTATAGATCGGGGGGACCATGGCTACACCTTC.

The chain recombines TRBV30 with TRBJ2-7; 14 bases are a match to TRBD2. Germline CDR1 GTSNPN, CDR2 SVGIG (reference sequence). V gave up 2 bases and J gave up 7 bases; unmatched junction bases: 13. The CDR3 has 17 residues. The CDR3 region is CAWSSPGTSGRYWEQYF. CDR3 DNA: TGTGCCTGGAGTTCCCCCGGGACTAGCGGGAGATATTGGGAGCAGTACTTC.

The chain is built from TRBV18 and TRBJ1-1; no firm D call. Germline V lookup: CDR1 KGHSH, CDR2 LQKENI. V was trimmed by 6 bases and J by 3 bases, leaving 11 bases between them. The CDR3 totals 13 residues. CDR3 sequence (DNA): TGTGCCAGCTCCCCGGGAGCGGACACTGAAGCTTTCTTT. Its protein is CASSPGADTEAFF.

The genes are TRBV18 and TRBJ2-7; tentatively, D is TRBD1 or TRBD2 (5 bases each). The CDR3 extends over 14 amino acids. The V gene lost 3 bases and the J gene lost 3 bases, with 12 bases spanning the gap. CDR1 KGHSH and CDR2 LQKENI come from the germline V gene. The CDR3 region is CASSPVSRGYEQYF. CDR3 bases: TGTGCCAGCTCACCGGTCTCGAGGGGCTACGAGCAGTACTTC.

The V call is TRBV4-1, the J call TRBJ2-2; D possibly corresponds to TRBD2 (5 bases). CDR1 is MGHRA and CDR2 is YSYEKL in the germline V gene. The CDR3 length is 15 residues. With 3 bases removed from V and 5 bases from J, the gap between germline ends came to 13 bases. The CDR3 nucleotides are TGCGCCAGCAGCCAGGACCCCCCGGGGACCGGGGAGCTGTTTTTT. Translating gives CASSQDPPGTGELFF.

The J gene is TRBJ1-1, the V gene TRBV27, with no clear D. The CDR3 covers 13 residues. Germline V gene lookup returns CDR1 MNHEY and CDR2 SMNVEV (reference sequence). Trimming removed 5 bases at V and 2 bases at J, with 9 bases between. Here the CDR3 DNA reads TGTGCCAGCAGTCTCCGGGCCAACACTGAAGCTTTCTTT. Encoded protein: CASSLRANTEAFF.

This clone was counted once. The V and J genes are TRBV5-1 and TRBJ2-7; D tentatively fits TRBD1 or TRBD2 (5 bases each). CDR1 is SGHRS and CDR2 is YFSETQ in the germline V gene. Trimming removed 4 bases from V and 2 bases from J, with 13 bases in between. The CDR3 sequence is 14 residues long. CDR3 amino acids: CASSPGDDTYEQYF. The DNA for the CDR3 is TGCGCCAGCAGCCCCGGGGACGACACCTACGAGCAGTACTTC. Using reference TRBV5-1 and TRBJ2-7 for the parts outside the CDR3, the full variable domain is KAGVTQTPRYLIKTRGQQVTLSCSPISGHRSVSWYQQTPGQGLQFLFEYFSETQRNKGNFPGRFSGRQFSNSRSEMNVSTLELGDSALYLCASSPGDDTYEQYFGPGTRLTVT.

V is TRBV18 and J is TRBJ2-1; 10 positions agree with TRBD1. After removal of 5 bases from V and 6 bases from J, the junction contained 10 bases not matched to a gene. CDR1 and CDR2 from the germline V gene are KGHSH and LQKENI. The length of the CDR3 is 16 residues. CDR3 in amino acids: CASSTGTGVPTNEQFF. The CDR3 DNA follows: TGTGCCAGCTCAACCGGGACAGGGGTCCCTACCAATGAGCAGTTCTTC.

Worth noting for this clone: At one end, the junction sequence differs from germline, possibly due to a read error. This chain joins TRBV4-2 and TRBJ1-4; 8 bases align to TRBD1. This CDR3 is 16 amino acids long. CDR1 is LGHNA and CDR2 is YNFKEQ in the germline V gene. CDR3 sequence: CASSQDPDRANEKLFF. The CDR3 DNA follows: TGTGCCAGCAGCCAAGATCCGGACAGGGCTAACGAAAAACTGTTTTTT.

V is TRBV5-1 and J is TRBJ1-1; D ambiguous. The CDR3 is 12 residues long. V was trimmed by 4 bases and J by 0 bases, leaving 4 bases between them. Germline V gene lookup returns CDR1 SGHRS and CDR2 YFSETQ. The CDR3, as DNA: TGCGCCAGCAGCCAGGTGAACACTGAAGCTTTCTTT. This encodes CASSQVNTEAFF.

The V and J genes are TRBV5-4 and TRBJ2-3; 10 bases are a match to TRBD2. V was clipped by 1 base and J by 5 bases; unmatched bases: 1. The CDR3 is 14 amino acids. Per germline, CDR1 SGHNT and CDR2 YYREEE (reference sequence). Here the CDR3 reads CASSLLAGEDTQYF. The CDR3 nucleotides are TGTGCCAGCAGCTTGCTAGCGGGGGAAGATACGCAGTATTTT. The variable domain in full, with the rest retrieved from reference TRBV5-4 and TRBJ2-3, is ETGVTQSPTHLIKTRGQQVTLRCSSQSGHNTVSWYQQALGQGPQFIFQYYREEENGRGNFPPRFSGLQFPNYSSELNVNALELDDSALYLCASSLLAGEDTQYFGPGTRLTVL.

The CDR3 here is CASSSGSGANVLTF. In DNA, the CDR3 is TGTGCCAGCAGCTCCGGCTCTGGGGCCAACGTCCTGACTTTC. The chain is built from TRBV7-8 and TRBJ2-6, with D hard to call. Germline V gene data show CDR1 as SGHVS and CDR2 as FQNEAQ. Trimming pared 4 bases from V and 0 bases from J, leaving 4 bases between. The CDR3 is made up of 14 amino acids.

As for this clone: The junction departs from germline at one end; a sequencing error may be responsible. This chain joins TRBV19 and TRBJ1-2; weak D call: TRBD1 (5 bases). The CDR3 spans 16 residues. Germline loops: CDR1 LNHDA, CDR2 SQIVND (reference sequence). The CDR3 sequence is CASSIDHQTANYGYTF. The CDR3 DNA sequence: TGTGCCAGTAGTATAGATCATCAGACAGCTAACTACGGCTACACCTTC.

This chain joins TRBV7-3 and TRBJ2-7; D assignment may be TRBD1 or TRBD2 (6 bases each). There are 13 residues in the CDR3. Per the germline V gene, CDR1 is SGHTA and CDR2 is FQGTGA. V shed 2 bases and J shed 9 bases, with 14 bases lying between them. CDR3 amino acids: CASSLLGGFGQYF. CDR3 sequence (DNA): TGTGCCAGCAGCTTATTGGGGGGCTTTGGGCAGTACTTC.

The CDR3 bases are TGTGCCAGCAGCCCCCAGGCTGGAAACACCATATATTTT. It specifies CASSPQAGNTIYF. The chain is built from TRBV7-2 and TRBJ1-3; D not resolved. CDR1 is SGHTA, CDR2 FQGNSA, per germline. This CDR3 contains 13 residues. The V and J ends lost 5 bases and 2 bases respectively, with 7 bases between them.

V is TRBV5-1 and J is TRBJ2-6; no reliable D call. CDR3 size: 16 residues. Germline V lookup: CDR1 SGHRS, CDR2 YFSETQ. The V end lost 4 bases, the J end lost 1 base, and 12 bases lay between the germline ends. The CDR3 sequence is CASSAIQVSGANVLTF. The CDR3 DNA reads TGCGCCAGCAGCGCAATTCAAGTATCTGGGGCCAACGTCCTGACTTTC. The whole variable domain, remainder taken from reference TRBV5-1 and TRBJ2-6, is KAGVTQTPRYLIKTRGQQVTLSCSPISGHRSVSWYQQTPGQGLQFLFEYFSETQRNKGNFPGRFSGRQFSNSRSEMNVSTLELGDSALYLCASSAIQVSGANVLTFGAGSRLTVL.

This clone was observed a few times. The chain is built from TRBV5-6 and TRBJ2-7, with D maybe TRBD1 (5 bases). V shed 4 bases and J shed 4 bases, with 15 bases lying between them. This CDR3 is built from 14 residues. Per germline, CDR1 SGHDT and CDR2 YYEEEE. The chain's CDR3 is CASSHTGYPYEQYF. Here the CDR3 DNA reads TGTGCCAGCAGCCATACAGGTTATCCGTACGAGCAGTACTTC.

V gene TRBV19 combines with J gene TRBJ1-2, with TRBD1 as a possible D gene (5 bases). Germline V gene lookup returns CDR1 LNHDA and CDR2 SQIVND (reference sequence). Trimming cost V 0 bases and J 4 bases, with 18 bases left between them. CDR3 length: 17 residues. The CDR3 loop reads CASSIDQATGLGYGYTF. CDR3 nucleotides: TGTGCCAGTAGTATAGATCAGGCAACAGGCCTGGGCTATGGCTACACCTTC.

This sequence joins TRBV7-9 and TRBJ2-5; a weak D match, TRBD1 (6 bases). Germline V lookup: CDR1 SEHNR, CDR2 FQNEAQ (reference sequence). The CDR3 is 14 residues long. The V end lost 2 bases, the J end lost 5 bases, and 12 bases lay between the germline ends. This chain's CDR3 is CASSLQGTLETQYF. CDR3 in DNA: TGTGCCAGCAGCTTACAAGGGACACTGGAGACCCAGTACTTC.

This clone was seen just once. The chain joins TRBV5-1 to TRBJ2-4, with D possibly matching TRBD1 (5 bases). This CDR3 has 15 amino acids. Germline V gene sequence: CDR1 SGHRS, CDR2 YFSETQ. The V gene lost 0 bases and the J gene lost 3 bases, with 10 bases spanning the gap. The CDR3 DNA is TGCGCCAGCAGCTTGGAGCCCAGGGACAAAAACATTCAGTACTTC. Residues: CASSLEPRDKNIQYF. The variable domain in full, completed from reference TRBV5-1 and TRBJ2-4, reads KAGVTQTPRYLIKTRGQQVTLSCSPISGHRSVSWYQQTPGQGLQFLFEYFSETQRNKGNFPGRFSGRQFSNSRSEMNVSTLELGDSALYLCASSLEPRDKNIQYFGAGTRLSVL.

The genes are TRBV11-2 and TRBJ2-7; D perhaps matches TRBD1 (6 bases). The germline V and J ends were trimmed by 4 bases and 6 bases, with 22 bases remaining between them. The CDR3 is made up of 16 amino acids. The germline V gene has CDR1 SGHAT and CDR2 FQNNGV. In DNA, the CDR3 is TGTGCCAGCAGCTCGACCGCTACAGGGAATCGTGGCGAGCAGTACTTC. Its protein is CASSSTATGNRGEQYF.

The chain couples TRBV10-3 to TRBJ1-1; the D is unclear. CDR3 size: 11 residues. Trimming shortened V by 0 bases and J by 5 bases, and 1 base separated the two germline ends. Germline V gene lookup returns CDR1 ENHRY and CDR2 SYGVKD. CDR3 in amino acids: CAISESTEAFF. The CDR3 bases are TGTGCCATCAGTGAGTCTACTGAAGCTTTCTTT.

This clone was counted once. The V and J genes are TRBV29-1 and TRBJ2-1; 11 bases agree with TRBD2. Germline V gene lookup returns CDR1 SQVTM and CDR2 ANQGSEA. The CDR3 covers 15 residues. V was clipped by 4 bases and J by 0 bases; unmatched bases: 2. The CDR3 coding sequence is TGCAGCGTTGGGGGGACTAGCGGCTCCTACAATGAGCAGTTCTTC. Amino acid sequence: CSVGGTSGSYNEQFF.

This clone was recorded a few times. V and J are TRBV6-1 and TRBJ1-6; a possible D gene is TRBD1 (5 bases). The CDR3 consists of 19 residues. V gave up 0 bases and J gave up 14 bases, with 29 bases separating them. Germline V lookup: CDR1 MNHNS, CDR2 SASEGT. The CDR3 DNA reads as TGTGCCAGCAGTGAAGCCGGCAAGGGGACGGCTGGCTCCCTCCGGGCCCTCCACTTT. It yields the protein CASSEAGKGTAGSLRALHF.

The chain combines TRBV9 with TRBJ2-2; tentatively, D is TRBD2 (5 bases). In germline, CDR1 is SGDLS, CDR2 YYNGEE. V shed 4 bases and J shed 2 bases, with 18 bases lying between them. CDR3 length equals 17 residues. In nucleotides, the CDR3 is TGTGCCAGCAGCTACCACGTCCTGGGAGAAAACACCGGGGAGCTGTTTTTT. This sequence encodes CASSYHVLGENTGELFF.

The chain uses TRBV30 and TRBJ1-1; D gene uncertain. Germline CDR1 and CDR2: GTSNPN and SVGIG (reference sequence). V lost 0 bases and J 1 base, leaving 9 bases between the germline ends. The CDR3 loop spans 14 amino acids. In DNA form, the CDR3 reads TGTGCCTGGAGTGTACCCCAGAGGAACACTGAAGCTTTCTTT. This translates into CAWSVPQRNTEAFF.

The CDR3 is CASSPPLGVSYNEQFF. In DNA form, the CDR3 reads TGTGCCAGCTCACCTCCTTTAGGGGTGTCATACAATGAGCAGTTCTTC. The gene calls are TRBV18 and TRBJ2-1; a possible D gene is TRBD1 (5 bases). The CDR3 has 16 amino acids. CDR1 KGHSH and CDR2 LQKENI come from the germline V gene. The ends were cut back, 3 bases at V and 4 bases at J, with 16 bases in the middle.